This entry is about one T cell receptor (beta chain). Its antigen is not known. Different DNA sequences within this sample yield the same CDR3. The data were obtained in a study of cytomegalovirus exposure and HLA in healthy donors. Findings and caveats of the study: TCR beta V- and J-gene trimming was later associated with a missense DCLRE1C variant. In a later analysis, DRB1 alleles had the most associated TCRs; HLA-C alleles the fewest.

After removal of 3 bases from V and 4 bases from J, the junction contained 0 bases not matched to a gene. This CDR3 contains 13 residues. Germline CDR1 reads MDHEN; CDR2 reads SYDVKM. Primers for the PCR totalled 60 Vbeta and 13 Jbeta. In the original analysis: Later analysis identified 65 million to 80 million unique TCR beta chains, 9 million to 12 million shared. Measured with immunoSEQ multiplex PCR; TCRdb has only the in-frame clones, and not every one. D and trimming were read from the DNA, whereas the V and J calls and clone size are those reported in that table. The sample has about 92,000 clones, about 85% seen once; the top ten hold 1.2%.

The TCR sequence derives from a girl aged 2 to 10 in good health and CMV-seropositive. The sequenced sample consisted of PBMCs. This chain connects TRBV28 to TRBJ1-2; the match to TRBD1 covers 9 bases. CDR3 residues: CASSLGQGYGYTF. CDR3 sequence (DNA): TGTGCCAGCAGTTTGGGACAGGGCTATGGCTACACCTTC.